This TCR beta chain derives from a study of T cells expressing NK-cell markers. Study context: HCMV seropositivity characterized most of the eight sequenced donors, and seronegativity one.

This CDR3 comprises 15 residues. CDR1 MDHEN and CDR2 SYDVKM come from the germline V gene. General study points: Clarity on HCMV specificity was lacking for the expanded NKG2C+ T cell clones. Each of six donors carried dominant NKG2C+ clonotypes accounting for about 1.0-7.5% of CD8+ T cells.

Note on this clonotype: Its target is not known.

Beta-chain TCR cDNA was generated via 5'RACE template switching with UMIs. One entry per CDR3 protein, without DNA, is what TCRdb gives after re-calling the 5' RACE reads. The ten top clones account for 15% to 20%, within a sample of about 120,000 distinct CDR3 sequences. The chain is built from TRBV28 and TRBJ2-7; TCRdb picks TRBD2, but there is no DNA to check that call. The sample consisted of blood T cells: a sorted CD56 or NKG2C T cell subset, CD4+ or CD8+ T cells, or bulk PBMC T cells (not recorded which). The clonotype was recovered from a woman aged 18 to 69 in good health. The CDR3 sequence: CASSYVPGLAGEQYF.